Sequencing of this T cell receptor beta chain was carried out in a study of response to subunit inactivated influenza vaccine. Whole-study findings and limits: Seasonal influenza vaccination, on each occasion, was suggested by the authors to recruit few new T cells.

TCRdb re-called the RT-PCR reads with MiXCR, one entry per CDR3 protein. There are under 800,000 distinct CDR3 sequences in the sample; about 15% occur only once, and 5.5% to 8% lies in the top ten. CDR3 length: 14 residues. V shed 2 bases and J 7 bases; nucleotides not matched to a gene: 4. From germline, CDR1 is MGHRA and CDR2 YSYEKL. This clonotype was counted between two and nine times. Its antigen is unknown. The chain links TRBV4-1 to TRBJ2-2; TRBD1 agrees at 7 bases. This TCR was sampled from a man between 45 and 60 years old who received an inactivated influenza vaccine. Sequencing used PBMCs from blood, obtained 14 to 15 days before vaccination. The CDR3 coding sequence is TGCGCCAGCAGCCAAACAGGGGTGGGCGGGGAGCTGTTTTTT. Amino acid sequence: CASSQTGVGGELFF.